This T cell receptor (beta chain) was recorded in a study of blood T cells in healthy people across ages. Study-wide results and limits: Diversity estimates drawn from one million T cells were deemed underestimates.

The CDR3 spans 13 residues. Per germline, CDR1 DFQATT and CDR2 SNEGSKA (reference sequence). Trimming at V came to 6 bases and at J to 1 base, leaving 6 bases not matched to a gene. Combining a sample-barcoded 5' primer with a J-beta primer mix, a second PCR ran for roughly 7 to 12 cycles. Carrying 12 random nucleotides, a template-switch adaptor labeled each individual cDNA molecule. TCRdb re-called the 5' RACE reads through MiXCR, storing one row per CDR3 protein. The sample shows about 1,400,000 distinct CDR3 sequences, approximately 60% of them seen only once. Comments on this clonotype: What it binds is not known.

The chain has TRBV20-1 and TRBJ2-7; the match to TRBD1 covers 7 bases. The receptor's source is a man younger than 35 in good health. Material for sequencing was blood. The CDR3 DNA is TGCAGTGCAAGGGACAGCCAATCCTACGAGCAGTACTTC. It encodes CSARDSQSYEQYF.